The source of this TCR beta chain is a study of blood T cell repertoires in COVID-19. Overall study context: PBMCs, B-cell-depleted T cells, or T cells provided the cDNA or gDNA that made up the material.

The CDR3 covers 14 residues. The V segment lost 3 bases and the J segment 2 bases; nucleotides outside the gene matches: 3. CDR1 and CDR2 from the germline V gene are SEHNR and FQNEAQ (reference sequence). Here immunoSEQ multiplex PCR was the method, and the copy in TCRdb shows in-frame clones only, minus some. The table records over 150,000 clones, roughly 88% of them present only once. The receptor's source is a man aged 55 to 70 with COVID-19, enrolled during active disease. The chain employs TRBV7-9 and TRBJ2-7, with 8 positions matching TRBD1. Sequenced material: peripheral blood. CDR3: CASSFNRGAYEQYF. The CDR3 nucleotides read TGTGCCAGCAGCTTCAACAGGGGGGCCTACGAGCAGTACTTC.